Presented here are 16 T cell receptor beta chains from one specimen sequenced in a study of blood T cells in healthy people across ages (dated by TCRdb to between 2014 and 2017). Library method: 5' RACE. The instrument given in TCRdb is Illumina HiSeq 2500. A second PCR of about 7 to 12 cycles was run with a J-beta primer mix and a sample-barcoded 5' primer. In TCRdb, the public reads were trimmed at Q25 with fastp and aligned with MiXCR, with productive beta chains retained. Rows matching on CDR3 protein sequence are summarized as one entry with the most common DNA and genes. This sample comprises approximately 1.5 million distinct CDR3 sequences, 30% to 40% of them detected only once. The ten largest clonotypes hold about 11% of the sample. The sample comprised blood. These TCRs come from a woman younger than 45 in good health.

The chain has TRBV7-9 and TRBJ2-1; 9 nucleotides align to TRBD2. This CDR3 region has 16 residues. J lost 8 bases, V lost 2 bases, and 10 bases had no gene match. Germline V gene data show CDR1 as SEHNR and CDR2 as FQNEAQ (reference sequence). CDR3 amino acids: CASSLLAGLVRDEQFF. CDR3 nucleotide sequence: TGTGCCAGCAGCTTACTAGCGGGGCTAGTAAGGGATGAGCAGTTCTTC.

CDR3 protein: CSARDSAGWLDEQFF. For the CDR3, the DNA is TGCAGTGCTAGAGATTCGGCAGGTTGGCTCGATGAGCAGTTCTTC. The chain uses TRBV20-1 and TRBJ2-1; no clear D gene. CDR3 length: 15 amino acids. V was cut by 0 bases and J by 8 bases, with 17 bases left in between. CDR1 and CDR2 from the germline V gene are DFQATT and SNEGSKA (reference sequence).

The chain carries TRBV29-1 and TRBJ2-5, with D unresolved. The CDR3 runs to 18 residues. V lost 0 bases, J lost 1 base, and 21 bases lay in between. Germline-derived CDR1 and CDR2 are SQVTM and ANQGSEA. The CDR3 sequence is CSVEDLSWSMTVQETQYF. For the CDR3, the DNA is TGCAGCGTTGAAGATCTGTCGTGGAGCATGACTGTCCAAGAGACCCAGTACTTC. Complete variable domain (other parts from reference TRBV29-1 and TRBJ2-5): SAVISQKPSRDICQRGTSLTIQCQVDSQVTMMFWYRQQPGQSLTLIATANQGSEATYESGFVIDKFPISRPNLTFSTLTVSNMSPEDSSIYLCSVEDLSWSMTVQETQYFGPGTRLLVL.

This clonotype was counted only a few times. The gene calls are TRBV5-1 and TRBJ2-3; TRBD2 is a possible D gene (5 bases). Trimming left V 4 bases short and J 6 bases short, with 15 bases between. CDR3 length: 14 residues. Germline assignment: CDR1 SGHRS and CDR2 YFSETQ. This CDR3 reads CASSGGRAADTQYF. For the CDR3, the DNA is TGCGCCAGCAGCGGCGGCCGAGCGGCGGATACGCAGTATTTT. The full variable domain, its missing parts supplied by reference TRBV5-1 and TRBJ2-3, is KAGVTQTPRYLIKTRGQQVTLSCSPISGHRSVSWYQQTPGQGLQFLFEYFSETQRNKGNFPGRFSGRQFSNSRSEMNVSTLELGDSALYLCASSGGRAADTQYFGPGTRLTVL.

The chain couples TRBV11-2 to TRBJ2-7; D may match TRBD1 or TRBD2 (5 bases each). V was cut by 5 bases and J by 6 bases, with 14 bases left in between. The CDR3 is 13 amino acids. Germline values: CDR1 SGHAT, CDR2 FQNNGV. CDR3 sequence reads: CASSIPSGGEQYF. Written as DNA, the CDR3 is TGTGCCAGCAGCATACCCTCTGGGGGCGAGCAGTACTTC.

Details on this clonotype: One end of the junction is discordant with germline, which a read error may explain. The chain uses TRBV4-2 and TRBJ2-5, with 10 positions matching TRBD2. CDR1 and CDR2 (germline): LGHNA, YNFKEQ. CDR3 length equals 16 residues. CDR3 nucleotides: TGTGCCGGCAGCCAGGAGATCAAGACTAGCGGGGAGACCCAGTACTTC. The encoded protein is CAGSQEIKTSGETQYF.

The chain links TRBV6-6 to TRBJ2-7; D gene ambiguous. The last part of the DNA fits TRBJ2-5 better; the J call may be wrong. The CDR3 is made up of 15 amino acids. Per the germline V gene, CDR1 is MNHNY and CDR2 is SVGAGI (reference sequence). The CDR3 sequence is CASSYGHRLSETQYF. In DNA, the CDR3 is TGTGCCAGCAGTTATGGGCATCGGTTATCAGAGACCCAGTACTTC.

This rearrangement joins TRBV20-1 to TRBJ1-5, with D possibly TRBD1 on 5 matching bases. Germline V CDR1 and CDR2: DFQATT, SNEGSKA (reference sequence). The CDR3 has 12 residues. Between the trimmed V and J ends, which lost 3 bases and 6 bases, there was a span of 9 bases. The CDR3 DNA follows: TGCAGTGCTAGGTTGAGGGGTCAGCCCCAGCATTTT. Translating it yields CSARLRGQPQHF.

The chain combines TRBV5-1 with TRBJ2-1, with TRBD2 matching 11 bases. The ends lost 7 bases at V and 7 bases at J; junction bases unmatched: 7. The CDR3 length is 14 residues. The germline gives CDR1 SGHRS, CDR2 YFSETQ. This chain's CDR3 is CASSEGLAVNEQFF. CDR3 coding DNA: TGCGCCAGCTCCGAGGGACTAGCGGTGAATGAGCAGTTCTTC.

Ten or more counts support this clonotype. The rearrangement links TRBV5-1 to TRBJ2-1, with a possible D match to TRBD2 (7 bases). The CDR3 has 14 amino acids. Trimming took off 2 bases at V and 6 bases at J, with 12 bases between the two ends. Germline lookup yields CDR1 SGHRS and CDR2 YFSETQ. This CDR3 reads CASSFVAGANEQFF. The CDR3 DNA sequence: TGCGCCAGCAGCTTCGTGGCGGGGGCCAATGAGCAGTTCTTC. Full variable domain (rest looked up from reference TRBV5-1 and TRBJ2-1): KAGVTQTPRYLIKTRGQQVTLSCSPISGHRSVSWYQQTPGQGLQFLFEYFSETQRNKGNFPGRFSGRQFSNSRSEMNVSTLELGDSALYLCASSFVAGANEQFFGPGTRLTVL.

The chain employs TRBV28 and TRBJ1-5; D gene unclear. Germline V CDR1 and CDR2: MDHEN, SYDVKM. With 6 bases removed from V and 4 bases from J, the gap between germline ends came to 10 bases. The CDR3 spans 13 residues. CDR3 sequence: CASSPRENQPQHF. DNA of the CDR3: TGTGCCAGCAGCCCTAGGGAGAATCAGCCCCAGCATTTT.

CDR3 nucleotides: TGTGCCAGCAGCGTAGGGGGCGCCGAATACAATGAGCAGTACTTC. Its protein product is CASSVGGAEYNEQYF. V usage is TRBV9 and J usage is TRBJ2-7; TRBD1 might be the D (5 bases). CDR1 is SGDLS, CDR2 YYNGEE, per germline. The CDR3 sequence is 15 residues long. The ends were cut back, 0 bases at V and 7 bases at J, with 17 bases in the middle.

This chain links TRBV24-1 with TRBJ1-1; 10 positions match TRBD1. The CDR3 is 16 amino acids. The V segment lost 4 bases and the J segment 5 bases; nucleotides outside the gene matches: 9. Germline CDR1 KGHDR, CDR2 SFDVKD. CDR3 sequence (DNA): TGTGCCACCAGTGAGACCGGACAGGGGGGGAGGACTGAAGCTTTCTTT. Translating gives CATSETGQGGRTEAFF.

J is TRBJ2-5 and V is TRBV20-1; 12 nucleotides match TRBD2. The DNA end is a closer match to TRBJ2-1, so the J assignment may be wrong. The germline V gene has CDR1 DFQATT and CDR2 SNEGSKA (reference sequence). The CDR3 has 13 amino acids. CDR3 bases: TGCAGTGCTGGACTAGCGGGACAAGAGACCCAGTTCTTC. Protein sequence: CSAGLAGQETQFF.

This clonotype was observed many times. V is TRBV4-1 and J is TRBJ2-5; 7 bases are a match to TRBD1. Germline V lookup: CDR1 MGHRA, CDR2 YSYEKL. V was clipped by 5 bases and J by 1 base; unmatched bases: 4. The CDR3 covers 14 residues. The DNA for the CDR3 is TGCGCCAGCAGCTACCGGGACAGCCAAGAGACCCAGTACTTC. Its translation: CASSYRDSQETQYF.

The chain recombines TRBV4-1 with TRBJ2-1; tentatively, D is TRBD2 (6 bases). The CDR3 loop spans 15 amino acids. Trimming left V 3 bases short and J 5 bases short, with 14 bases between. CDR1 is MGHRA and CDR2 is YSYEKL in the germline V gene. In DNA form, the CDR3 reads TGCGCCAGCAGCCAGCTTAGCGGTCATAACAATGAGCAGTTCTTC. Its protein is CASSQLSGHNNEQFF.